These T cell receptor beta chains were read from a single sample in a study of cytomegalovirus exposure and HLA in healthy donors. Generated by immunoSEQ multiplex PCR, the TCRdb table keeps only in-frame clones and is missing some. The sample consists of more than 200,000 clones, approximately 79% of them appearing once. The sequenced material came from PBMCs. The receptor set was obtained from a man in his late teens or twenties in good health and CMV-seronegative. CDR3s include the opening cysteine and the closing phenylalanine or tryptophan. D genes are given only for firm matches. A clone size is listed for some rows: how often the clone was seen (once, few, many), or a class if it is expanded.

d_call	clone_size	v_call	j_call	cdr3_aa	cdr3_nt
-	-	TRBV20-1	TRBJ2-7	CSALAWPEQYF	TGCAGTGCCCTAGCGTGGCCCGAGCAGTACTTC
TRBD1	-	TRBV5-6	TRBJ1-2	CASSLPVDRAYGYTF	TGTGCCAGCAGCTTGCCTGTCGACAGGGCGTATGGCTACACCTTC
TRBD1	-	TRBV6-5	TRBJ1-3	CASSYGTASGNTIYF	TGTGCCAGCAGTTACGGGACAGCCTCTGGAAACACCATATATTTT
TRBD1	-	TRBV4-3	TRBJ2-6	CASSQQTGASGANVLTF	TGCGCCAGCAGCCAACAGACAGGGGCCTCTGGGGCCAACGTCCTGACTTTC
-	-	TRBV4-2	TRBJ1-1	CASSQDLLLQAFF	TGTGCCAGCAGCCAAGATCTGTTGCTACAAGCTTTCTTT
TRBD2	-	TRBV28	TRBJ2-7	CASTPPVAGDNEQYF	TGTGCCAGCACCCCCCCCGTAGCGGGTGATAACGAGCAGTACTTC
TRBD1	-	TRBV5-1	TRBJ1-2	CASSPGQGLDYGYTF	TGCGCCAGCAGCCCGGGACAGGGATTGGACTATGGCTACACCTTC
-	-	TRBV6-1	TRBJ1-2	CASSESGDGYTF	TGTGCCAGCAGTGAGTCCGGGGATGGCTACACCTTC
TRBD1	-	TRBV4-2	TRBJ2-7	CASSQDQTGSYEQYF	TGTGCCAGCAGCCAAGACCAGACAGGGTCCTACGAGCAGTACTTC
TRBD1	-	TRBV7-9	TRBJ1-5	CASSTSGGTGGNQPQHF	TGTGCCAGCAGCACCTCGGGAGGGACAGGGGGCAATCAGCCCCAGCATTTT
-	-	TRBV6-5	TRBJ1-3	CASSYDRFWDTIYF	TGTGCCAGCAGTTACGACAGATTTTGGGACACCATATATTTT
TRBD1	-	TRBV4-3	TRBJ1-1	CASSQVGQGNTEAFF	TGCGCCAGCAGCCAAGTGGGACAGGGGAACACTGAAGCTTTCTTT
TRBD2	once	TRBV6-4	TRBJ2-3	CASSPGLAGQAADTQYF	TGTGCCAGCAGTCCAGGACTAGCGGGACAGGCAGCAGATACGCAGTATTTT
TRBD2	-	TRBV7-8	TRBJ2-7	CASSFRRLAGGASYEQYF	TGTGCCAGCAGCTTCCGAAGACTAGCGGGAGGAGCGAGCTACGAGCAGTACTTC
-	-	TRBV5-1	TRBJ1-1	CASRLGWQGEGKTEAFF	TGCGCCAGCCGACTTGGATGGCAGGGTGAAGGAAAGACTGAAGCTTTCTTT
TRBD2	-	TRBV6-4	TRBJ2-1	CASSVRLATNSYNEQFF	TGTGCCAGCAGTGTTAGACTAGCGACGAACTCCTACAATGAGCAGTTCTTC